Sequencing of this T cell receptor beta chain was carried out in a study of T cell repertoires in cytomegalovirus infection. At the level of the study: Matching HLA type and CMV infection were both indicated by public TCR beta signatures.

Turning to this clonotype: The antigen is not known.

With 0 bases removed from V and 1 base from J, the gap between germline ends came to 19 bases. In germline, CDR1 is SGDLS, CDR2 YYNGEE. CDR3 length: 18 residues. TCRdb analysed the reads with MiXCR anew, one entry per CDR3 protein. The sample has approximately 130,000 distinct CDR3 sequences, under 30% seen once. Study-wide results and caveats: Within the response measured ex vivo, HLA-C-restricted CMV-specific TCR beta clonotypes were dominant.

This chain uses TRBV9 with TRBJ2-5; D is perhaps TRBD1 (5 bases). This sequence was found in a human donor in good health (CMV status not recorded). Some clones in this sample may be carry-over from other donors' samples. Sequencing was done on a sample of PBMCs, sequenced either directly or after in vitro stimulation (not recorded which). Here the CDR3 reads CASSVAAGFGFGQETQYF. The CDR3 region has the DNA TGTGCCAGCAGCGTAGCGGCAGGGTTCGGTTTCGGCCAAGAGACCCAGTACTTC.